This T cell receptor (beta chain) was captured by sequencing in a study of radiotherapy plus CTLA-4 blockade in lung cancer. About the study: Objective responses emerged in under 20% of patients, and 30% to 40% attained disease control. Study-wide points: Radiotherapy was combined with ipilimumab, and tumor-derived TCR clones then expanded in blood. Increased serum interferon-beta after radiation also reportedly predicted response strongly.

CTLA-4 blockade with ipilimumab, together with focal radiation, was given to patients with chemo-refractory metastatic non-small-cell lung cancer. Worth noting for this clone: Its matching antigen is unknown.

The V and J ends lost 3 bases and 6 bases respectively, with 22 bases between them. Germline CDR1 is SGHRS and CDR2 is YFSETQ. This CDR3 contains 17 residues. The assay was immunoSEQ multiplex PCR, and TCRdb's table has in-frame clones only and misses some. The profile shows 65,000 to 100,000 clones, about four fifths of them singletons. The source material was peripheral blood, sampled from a patient treated with radiotherapy plus ipilimumab. The rearrangement joins TRBV5-1 to TRBJ2-1; D might be TRBD1 (8 bases). The TCR comes from a human donor with non-small cell lung cancer who had stable disease on radiotherapy plus ipilimumab. The CDR3 nucleotides are TGCGCCAGCAGCTCCGGCGGGGGCAGGGGGCAGGTCAATGAGCAGTTCTTC. It yields the protein CASSSGGGRGQVNEQFF.